This TCR beta chain was identified in a study of graft-versus-host responses after intestinal transplantation. Clones were read by immunoSEQ multiplex PCR, and TCRdb kept only the in-frame ones, dropping some. This table has tens of thousands of clones, 89% appearing once. The CDR3 contains 16 residues. The V end lost 4 bases, the J end lost 4 bases, and 19 bases lay between the germline ends. CDR1 and CDR2 (germline): PRHDT, FYEKMQ (reference sequence). Turning to this clone: Its specificity is not known.

The sample in question was unstimulated CD8+ T cells sorted from spleen or lymph node cells, obtained before intestinal transplant. The receptor was isolated from a human donor who received an intestinal transplant. The chain combines TRBV13 with TRBJ1-1; D is unresolved. CDR3: CASSSQEAPMSTEAFF. CDR3 coding DNA: TGTGCCAGCAGCTCGCAGGAGGCTCCTATGAGCACTGAAGCTTTCTTT.